The 20 T cell receptor beta chains in this list originate from one sample, sequenced in a study of CD8+CD57+ T cells in acquired aplastic anemia. An expansion of CD8+CD57+ cells by flow cytometry had been shown in patients chosen for sequencing. The template used for profiling TCR beta VDJ and CDR3 was genomic DNA. Via MiXCR, TCRdb re-called the reads, giving one row per CDR3 protein. The sample includes 220,000 or so distinct CDR3 sequences, 65% of them seen just once. The sequenced sample was sorted CD4+, CD8+, or CD8+CD57+ T cells (not recorded which) from PBMCs. These TCRs come from a human donor with aplastic anemia.

This clonotype has more than one count but fewer than ten. This sequence joins TRBV20-1 and TRBJ1-6; D is perhaps TRBD1 (5 bases). Germline V gives CDR1 DFQATT, CDR2 SNEGSKA (reference sequence). The CDR3 sequence is 14 residues long. The ends were cut back, 2 bases at V and 7 bases at J, with 12 bases in the middle. The CDR3 DNA follows: TGCAGTGCTAGAAGCGGCAGGGAGAATTCACCCCTCCACTTT. Protein product: CSARSGRENSPLHF.

This clonotype has at least ten counts. This chain uses TRBV5-1 with TRBJ1-2; a weak D match, TRBD1 (5 bases). This CDR3 comprises 14 residues. V gave up 2 bases and J gave up 5 bases, with 13 bases separating them. Germline lookup yields CDR1 SGHRS and CDR2 YFSETQ. CDR3 sequence (DNA): TGCGCCAGCAGCTTTGAGTCGCGGGGGTATGGCTACACCTTC. Translating it yields CASSFESRGYGYTF.

In the case of this clonotype: One base away lies a much larger clone, so this may be a sequencing read error. The chain uses TRBV6-1 and TRBJ2-5; weak D call: TRBD2 (7 bases). CDR1 and CDR2 (germline): MNHNS, SASEGT. Deletions cut 9 bases from V and 4 bases from J, with 15 bases between. This CDR3 has 13 residues. CDR3 protein: CASEGGRVETQYF. The CDR3 bases are TGTGCCAGTGAGGGGGGGAGGGTAGAGACCCAGTACTTC.

The chain uses TRBV29-1 and TRBJ2-1; 11 bases align to TRBD2. The CDR3 is 13 residues long. J lost 9 bases, V lost 4 bases, and 5 bases had no gene match. Per the germline V gene, CDR1 is SQVTM and CDR2 is ANQGSEA. The CDR3 reads CSVVAGGPGEQFF. DNA for the CDR3: TGCAGCGTTGTAGCGGGAGGGCCGGGTGAGCAGTTCTTC.

The sample holds a few counts of this clonotype. This rearrangement joins TRBV5-6 to TRBJ2-5; no clear D. The CDR3 has 11 amino acids. From germline, CDR1 is SGHDT and CDR2 YYEEEE. Trimming pared 6 bases from V and 2 bases from J, leaving 5 bases between. The CDR3 protein is CASKRQETQYF. CDR3 DNA: TGTGCCAGCAAACGGCAAGAGACCCAGTACTTC.

This chain links TRBV12-3 or TRBV12-4 with TRBJ1-6; the D is unclear. With 3 bases removed from V and 5 bases from J, the gap between germline ends came to 8 bases. The CDR3 consists of 14 residues. CDR3 protein: CASSLRLNNSPLHF. In DNA form, the CDR3 reads TGTGCCAGCAGTTTGCGTCTGAATAATTCACCCCTCCACTTT.

V usage is TRBV7-9 and J usage is TRBJ2-1, with no clear D. The CDR3 is 12 amino acids. Germline CDR1 and CDR2: SEHNR and FQNEAQ (reference sequence). Trimming stripped 5 bases from V and 7 bases from J, with 9 bases between. In DNA, the CDR3 is TGTGCCAGCAGCCCCAAGTGGAATGAGCAGTTCTTC. Its translation: CASSPKWNEQFF.

The J gene is TRBJ2-6, the V gene TRBV10-3; D not resolved. This CDR3 has 16 residues. V lost 7 bases and J 2 bases, leaving 15 bases between the germline ends. Looked up from germline, CDR1 is ENHRY and CDR2 is SYGVKD. The DNA for the CDR3 is TGTGCCATCACCGACTCCGTGATTGCTGGGGCCAACGTCCTGACTTTC. Amino acids: CAITDSVIAGANVLTF.

This chain links TRBV19 with TRBJ2-7, with 13 bases lining up with TRBD2. The germline CDR1 and CDR2 sequences are LNHDA and SQIVND (reference sequence). Losses at the gene ends were 4 bases for V and 5 bases for J; bases not matched to a gene: 11. CDR3 length: 17 amino acids. The CDR3 sequence: CASSRGLAGVVENEQYF. The CDR3 DNA reads as TGTGCCAGTAGTAGAGGACTAGCGGGAGTGGTCGAGAACGAGCAGTACTTC. Supplemented by reference TRBV19 and TRBJ2-7, the full variable domain reads DGGITQSPKYLFRKEGQNVTLSCEQNLNHDAMYWYRQDPGQGLRLIYYSQIVNDFQKGDIAEGYSVSREKKESFPLTVTSAQKNPTAFYLCASSRGLAGVVENEQYFGPGTRLTVT.

The table lists this clonotype with a few counts. V usage is TRBV7-9 and J usage is TRBJ2-2; 8 bases are a match to TRBD2. Unmatched junction bases numbered 8, after V lost 7 bases and J lost 4 bases. The CDR3 extends over 15 amino acids. Germline values: CDR1 SEHNR, CDR2 FQNEAQ (reference sequence). This CDR3 reads CASKTGTRITGELFF. The CDR3 DNA is TGTGCCAGCAAAACCGGGACTAGGATCACCGGGGAGCTGTTTTTT.

This clonotype was seen many times. The V gene is TRBV28, the J gene TRBJ1-1; 8 nucleotides line up with TRBD1. The germline CDR1 and CDR2 sequences are MDHEN and SYDVKM. This CDR3 contains 13 residues. Trimming took 8 bases from V and 4 from J; bases not matched to a gene: 6. The CDR3 is CASQDREITEAFF. CDR3 DNA sequence: TGTGCCAGCCAGGACAGGGAAATCACTGAAGCTTTCTTT.

The chain is built from TRBV7-3 and TRBJ2-5, with 10 bases lining up with TRBD2. Germline CDR1 is SGHTA and CDR2 is FQGTGA. Losses at the gene ends were 5 bases for V and 1 base for J; bases not matched to a gene: 4. The CDR3 has 15 residues. The CDR3 DNA reads as TGTGCCAGCAGCCGGACTAGCGGACCCCAAGAGACCCAGTACTTC. The encoded protein is CASSRTSGPQETQYF.

V and J are TRBV13 and TRBJ2-3, with 10 positions matching TRBD2. CDR3 size: 15 residues. Germline assignment: CDR1 PRHDT and CDR2 FYEKMQ (reference sequence). J lost 5 bases, V lost 5 bases, and 7 bases had no gene match. CDR3 residues: CASSPAGGPLDTQYF. In nucleotides, the CDR3 is TGTGCCAGCAGCCCAGCGGGGGGGCCATTAGATACGCAGTATTTT.

The rearrangement links TRBV12-3 or TRBV12-4 to TRBJ2-6; D is possibly TRBD2 (6 bases). The CDR3 sequence is 12 residues long. Trimming pared 5 bases from V and 8 bases from J, leaving 7 bases between. The CDR3 is CASSGGTNVLTF. The CDR3, as DNA: TGTGCCAGCAGTGGAGGGACCAACGTCCTGACTTTC.

This chain links TRBV24-1 with TRBJ1-1, with 8 bases that match TRBD1. This CDR3 is built from 13 residues. Trimming took 5 bases from V and 5 from J; bases not matched to a gene: 3. Germline V gene sequence: CDR1 KGHDR, CDR2 SFDVKD. The CDR3 DNA is TGTGCCACCAGTGGGACAGGGCCTACTGAAGCTTTCTTT. Translating gives CATSGTGPTEAFF.

The genes are TRBV11-2 and TRBJ1-2; D might be TRBD1 (6 bases). The CDR3 runs to 15 residues. Trimming took off 2 bases at V and 7 bases at J, with 17 bases between the two ends. Germline CDR1 SGHAT, CDR2 FQNNGV. Written as DNA, the CDR3 is TGTGCCAGCAGCTTAATGTCCCAGGGGACGGGTGGCTACACCTTC. Amino acids: CASSLMSQGTGGYTF. Variable domain in full (rest from reference TRBV11-2 and TRBJ1-2): EAGVAQSPRYKIIEKRQSVAFWCNPISGHATLYWYQQILGQGPKLLIQFQNNGVVDDSQLPKDRFSAERLKGVDSTLKIQPAKLEDSAVYLCASSLMSQGTGGYTFGSGTRLTVV.

V is TRBV9 and J is TRBJ2-7, with 9 bases aligning to TRBD1. The V segment lost 5 bases and the J segment 2 bases; nucleotides outside the gene matches: 8. The germline gives CDR1 SGDLS, CDR2 YYNGEE. This CDR3 is built from 15 residues. The CDR3 protein is CASRERRQGAYEQYF. CDR3 bases: TGTGCCAGCAGGGAGCGGAGACAGGGGGCCTACGAGCAGTACTTC.

The chain has TRBV5-1 and TRBJ1-1, with D uncertain. This CDR3 has 13 amino acids. CDR1 and CDR2 from the germline V gene are SGHRS and YFSETQ. Trimming took 0 bases from V and 0 from J, leaving 3 bases between them. The CDR3 coding sequence is TGCGCCAGCAGCTTGGAGCTGAACACTGAAGCTTTCTTT. It is translated as CASSLELNTEAFF.

This clonotype appeared many times. The genes are TRBV4-2 and TRBJ1-1, with D possibly TRBD1 on 5 matching bases. This CDR3 region has 15 residues. Germline V lookup: CDR1 LGHNA, CDR2 YNFKEQ. Trimming stripped 0 bases from V and 2 bases from J, with 10 bases between. CDR3 sequence reads: CASSQETALNTEAFF. Written as DNA, the CDR3 is TGTGCCAGCAGCCAAGAGACAGCACTAAACACTGAAGCTTTCTTT.

V is TRBV7-9 and J is TRBJ2-7, with D possibly being TRBD2 (6 bases). Trimming stripped 1 base from V and 2 bases from J, with 9 bases between. This CDR3 contains 14 residues. The germline gives CDR1 SEHNR, CDR2 FQNEAQ (reference sequence). The CDR3 loop is CASSLVEGPYEQYF. DNA of the CDR3: TGTGCCAGCAGCTTAGTGGAGGGCCCCTACGAGCAGTACTTC.